Listed here are 23 T cell receptor beta chains from one sample, sequenced in a study of T-cell reconstitution after alpha-beta-depleted transplantation in children. The TCRbeta library was prepared with unique molecular identifiers. Using its own MiXCR run on the PCR reads, TCRdb lists one record per CDR3 protein. The sample records more than 550,000 distinct CDR3 sequences, roughly a tenth being singletons. Sequences were derived from PBMCs from the stem cell graft donor, sampled from the stem cell graft. These TCRs come from a human donor who donated a stem cell graft to a child with acute myeloid leukemia.

This clonotype was counted many times. The J gene is TRBJ1-6, the V gene TRBV6-1, with TRBD1 as a possible D gene (6 bases). The CDR3 is 17 amino acids. The V end was cut by 4 bases, the J end by 0 bases, with 13 bases between. The germline V gene encodes CDR1 MNHNS and CDR2 SASEGT. CDR3 sequence (DNA): TGTGCCAGCAGTGCCCAACAGGGAAGCTCCTATAATTCACCCCTCCACTTT. This sequence encodes CASSAQQGSSYNSPLHF.

This clonotype showed up just a few times. The chain uses TRBV20-1 and TRBJ2-1; TRBD2 matches 8 bases. This CDR3 is built from 14 residues. From germline, CDR1 is DFQATT and CDR2 SNEGSKA (reference sequence). Trimming cost V 2 bases and J 5 bases; bases outside gene matches: 5. The CDR3 protein is CSARSLAGNNEQFF. In nucleotides, the CDR3 is TGCAGTGCTAGAAGCCTAGCGGGCAACAATGAGCAGTTCTTC.

The CDR3 here is CSARGSAPRGTEAFF. The CDR3 DNA sequence: TGCAGTGCTAGAGGATCGGCACCCCGAGGGACTGAAGCTTTCTTT. This chain joins TRBV20-1 and TRBJ1-1; D gene unclear. Germline loops: CDR1 DFQATT, CDR2 SNEGSKA (reference sequence). The CDR3 covers 15 residues. The V and J ends lost 1 base and 5 bases respectively, with 17 bases between them.

This clonotype was detected many times. The rearrangement joins TRBV12-3 or TRBV12-4 to TRBJ1-6; no reliable D call. Trimming took off 1 base at V and 9 bases at J, with 7 bases between the two ends. The CDR3 consists of 13 residues. The CDR3 DNA follows: TGTGCCAGCAGTTTAGGGTCTGCTTCACCCCTCCACTTT. It translates to CASSLGSASPLHF.

This clonotype was picked up a small number of times. The V gene is TRBV20-1, the J gene TRBJ2-7; D is uncertain. Per the germline V gene, CDR1 is DFQATT and CDR2 is SNEGSKA (reference sequence). Between the trimmed V and J ends, which lost 4 bases and 1 base, there was a span of 8 bases. There are 12 residues in the CDR3. CDR3: CSATGNSYEQYF. The CDR3 DNA reads TGCAGTGCTACAGGAAATTCCTACGAGCAGTACTTC.

This clonotype showed up many times. DNA for the CDR3: TGTGCCACGCGGACCGACAATGAGCAGTTCTTC. Translation: CATRTDNEQFF. V gene TRBV24-1 combines with J gene TRBJ2-1; D gene ambiguous. The CDR3 runs to 11 residues. CDR1 and CDR2 from the germline V gene are KGHDR and SFDVKD. Trimming pared 10 bases from V and 5 bases from J, leaving 8 bases between.

At least ten counts were recorded for this clonotype. The chain employs TRBV5-5 and TRBJ2-2; 8 bases map to TRBD2. This CDR3 has 14 residues. Losses at the gene ends were 4 bases for V and 2 bases for J; bases not matched to a gene: 1. Per germline, CDR1 SGHKS and CDR2 YYEKEE (reference sequence). CDR3 region: CASSSGRNTGELFF. CDR3 in DNA: TGTGCCAGCAGCAGCGGGAGAAACACCGGGGAGCTGTTTTTT.

This clonotype has more than one count but fewer than ten. The chain combines TRBV29-1 with TRBJ2-1, with TRBD2 matching over 12 bases. The germline V gene has CDR1 SQVTM and CDR2 ANQGSEA. The V segment lost 8 bases and the J segment 7 bases; nucleotides outside the gene matches: 12. The CDR3 is 15 residues long. CDR3 loop: CSTRTSGVRANEQFF. CDR3 DNA: TGCAGCACCAGGACTAGCGGGGTTCGGGCGAATGAGCAGTTCTTC.

In its sample, this clonotype was seen a few times. The rearrangement uses TRBV12-3 or TRBV12-4 and TRBJ1-2, with D possibly TRBD1 on 5 matching bases. Trimming cost V 0 bases and J 6 bases, with 14 bases left between them. The CDR3 runs to 15 residues. The CDR3 DNA follows: TGTGCCAGCAGTTTAGCCGGGACTAATAGGGATGGCTACACCTTC. It is translated as CASSLAGTNRDGYTF.

The chain combines TRBV20-1 with TRBJ1-4; D is unclear. Germline V gene lookup returns CDR1 DFQATT and CDR2 SNEGSKA (reference sequence). This CDR3 has 14 amino acids. V was trimmed by 3 bases and J by 8 bases, leaving 16 bases between them. The chain's CDR3 is CSASPGAAGEKLFF. DNA of the CDR3: TGCAGTGCTAGTCCCGGCGCAGCAGGAGAAAAACTGTTTTTT.

The chain carries TRBV7-3 and TRBJ2-1; D possibly corresponds to TRBD2 (5 bases). Germline V lookup: CDR1 SGHTA, CDR2 FQGTGA. V lost 3 bases and J lost 10, with 13 bases in between. CDR3 length equals 13 residues. The CDR3 region has the DNA TGTGCCAGCAGCTTTAAGGTCTCGGGGGAGCAGTTCTTC. Translated: CASSFKVSGEQFF.

In this sample, this clonotype turned up a few times. The chain carries TRBV4-3 and TRBJ2-7; D unclear. Germline CDR1 LGHNA, CDR2 YSLEER. The V end lost 0 bases, the J end lost 4 bases, and 13 bases lay between the germline ends. The CDR3 length is 15 residues. The CDR3 loop is CASSQDLALSYEQYF. The CDR3 coding sequence is TGCGCCAGCAGCCAAGATTTGGCTCTTTCTTACGAGCAGTACTTC.

This chain links TRBV6-2 or TRBV6-3 with TRBJ2-7; D not resolved. The CDR3 length is 12 residues. Trimming took 5 bases from V and 7 from J, leaving 12 bases between them. The germline CDR1 and CDR2 sequences are MNHEY and SVGEGT. The CDR3 here is CASSDPGKEQYF. The CDR3 bases are TGTGCCAGCAGTGACCCGGGTAAAGAGCAGTACTTC.

This clonotype was counted ten times or more. The chain couples TRBV5-1 to TRBJ2-1, with 14 nucleotides matching TRBD2. The CDR3 contains 17 residues. Looked up from germline, CDR1 is SGHRS and CDR2 is YFSETQ. Losses at the gene ends were 0 bases for V and 9 bases for J; bases not matched to a gene: 8. CDR3 residues: CASSLGLAGGTFGEQFF. The CDR3 DNA is TGCGCCAGCAGCTTGGGACTAGCGGGAGGGACTTTCGGTGAGCAGTTCTTC.

In its sample, this clonotype was seen many times. The rearrangement uses TRBV5-1 and TRBJ2-7; TRBD2 matches 8 bases. The CDR3 loop spans 14 amino acids. Trimming took 3 bases from V and 2 from J; bases not matched to a gene: 4. Germline lookup yields CDR1 SGHRS and CDR2 YFSETQ. The CDR3 coding sequence is TGCGCCAGCAGCTACACTAGCGGCACCTACGAGCAGTACTTC. It encodes CASSYTSGTYEQYF. Full variable domain (rest looked up from reference TRBV5-1 and TRBJ2-7): KAGVTQTPRYLIKTRGQQVTLSCSPISGHRSVSWYQQTPGQGLQFLFEYFSETQRNKGNFPGRFSGRQFSNSRSEMNVSTLELGDSALYLCASSYTSGTYEQYFGPGTRLTVT.

This clonotype appeared a single time. V is TRBV29-1 and J is TRBJ1-2, with 11 bases aligning to TRBD1. The germline V gene has CDR1 SQVTM and CDR2 ANQGSEA. Trimming at V came to 7 bases and at J to 6 bases, leaving 10 bases not matched to a gene. The CDR3 is made up of 14 amino acids. CDR3 DNA sequence: TGCAGCGCAATCCGGGACAGGGGGGAAGATGGCTACACCTTC. This sequence encodes CSAIRDRGEDGYTF.

The V gene is TRBV20-1, the J gene TRBJ1-1; no firm D call. The germline gives CDR1 DFQATT, CDR2 SNEGSKA (reference sequence). V was clipped by 3 bases and J by 1 base, with 12 bases between them. The CDR3 is made up of 14 amino acids. CDR3 nucleotides: TGCAGTGCTAGGCGAGCGGGGAGGAACACTGAAGCTTTCTTT. This translates into CSARRAGRNTEAFF.

The table lists this clonotype with a few counts. V usage is TRBV15 and J usage is TRBJ2-1; TRBD2 matches 10 bases. CDR1 and CDR2 (germline): LNHNV, YYDKDF (reference sequence). The CDR3 loop spans 17 amino acids. Trimming took 0 bases from V and 4 from J; bases not matched to a gene: 6. In DNA form, the CDR3 reads TGTGCCACCAGCAGAGATCTAGCTAGCGGGAGATACAATGAGCAGTTCTTC. This gives the protein CATSRDLASGRYNEQFF.

V gene TRBV20-1 combines with J gene TRBJ1-5; D is perhaps TRBD1 (5 bases). There are 11 residues in the CDR3. V shed 4 bases and J shed 6 bases, with 7 bases lying between them. CDR1 and CDR2 (germline): DFQATT, SNEGSKA (reference sequence). Here the CDR3 DNA reads TGCAGTGCTATTAGGGGTCAGCCCCAGCATTTT. This translates into CSAIRGQPQHF.

The CDR3 protein is CASSLYEGEPQHF. The CDR3 DNA reads as TGTGCCAGCAGCTTATATGAAGGCGAGCCCCAGCATTTT. The V and J genes are TRBV7-8 and TRBJ1-5; D uncertain. Looked up from germline, CDR1 is SGHVS and CDR2 is FQNEAQ. The CDR3 spans 13 residues. The ends were cut back, 2 bases at V and 8 bases at J, with 10 bases in the middle.

This chain links TRBV5-1 with TRBJ1-1; no firm D call. The CDR3 has 13 residues. The germline CDR1 and CDR2 sequences are SGHRS and YFSETQ. V was pared by 0 bases and J by 4 bases, with 7 bases between. For the CDR3, the DNA is TGCGCCAGCAGCTTGGGGGCTCCCACTGAAGCTTTCTTT. Protein product: CASSLGAPTEAFF.

There are a few counts of this clonotype. CDR3 residues: CASSEQSSGRLDTQYF. DNA of the CDR3: TGTGCCAGCAGCGAACAGAGTAGCGGGAGGTTGGATACGCAGTATTTT. V gene TRBV7-3 combines with J gene TRBJ2-3, with 10 bases aligning to TRBD2. This CDR3 has 16 amino acids. V was pared by 5 bases and J by 6 bases, with 11 bases of the junction left unmatched. The germline CDR1 and CDR2 sequences are SGHTA and FQGTGA.

This clonotype was recorded at least ten times. The rearrangement links TRBV5-1 to TRBJ2-3; perhaps TRBD1 as D (5 bases). This CDR3 comprises 17 residues. Between the trimmed V and J ends, which lost 2 bases and 2 bases, there was a span of 18 bases. CDR1 and CDR2 (germline): SGHRS, YFSETQ. DNA of the CDR3: TGCGCCAGCAGCTTAAATTCAGGGAAGGGAAACACAGATACGCAGTATTTT. The encoded protein is CASSLNSGKGNTDTQYF.